This T cell receptor beta chain comes out of a study of CD8 T cells in Susac syndrome. CDR1 is SGHVS, CDR2 FNYEAQ, per germline. V was cut by 2 bases and J by 7 bases, with 15 bases left in between. The CDR3 runs to 15 residues. Roughly 0.45 to 1 ug RNA was reverse transcribed with random hexamers. Each CDR3 protein is one row after TCRdb ran MiXCR on the immunoSEQ multiplex PCR reads. The data show about 150,000 distinct CDR3 sequences, less than 97% seen once. Specimen: CD8+ T cells from PBMCs. The source is a human donor with multiple sclerosis. This chain joins TRBV7-6 and TRBJ2-4; D is unresolved. CDR3 residues: CASSLRSQGENIQYF. The CDR3 DNA reads TGTGCCAGCAGCTTAAGATCCCAAGGCGAGAACATTCAGTACTTC.